These T cell receptor beta chains were read from a single sample in a study of glioma-infiltrating T cells. TCRdb re-called the multiplex PCR reads through MiXCR, storing one row per CDR3 protein. The repertoire holds about 140,000 distinct CDR3 sequences, with more than 35% as singletons. Sequenced sample: glioma tissue, nonneoplastic brain tissue, or PBMCs (not recorded which). The receptors here all came from a human donor with low-grade glioma or glioblastoma, undergoing nonglioma brain surgery, or in good health (not recorded which). The CDR3 runs from the conserved cysteine through the conserved F or W. A D gene is named only where the DNA matches it firmly. Size is omitted from some rows. Given values are once, few, many or a class for expanded clones.

TRBD1 | TRBJ1-6 | many | TRBV19 | TGTGCCAGTAGCCGGGACAGGGAGAATTCACCCCTCCACTTT | CASSRDRENSPLHF
. | TRBJ2-1 | many | TRBV6-2/TRBV6-3 | TGTGCCAGCAGTTTAGGGCGGGTGGTTCCGACTTACAATGAGCAGTTCTTC | CASSLGRVVPTYNEQFF
. | TRBJ2-7 | . | TRBV4-2 | TGTGCCAGCATCCAAGATCCCCGATACGAGCAGTACTTC | CASIQDPRYEQYF
. | TRBJ2-2 | . | TRBV27 | TGTGCCAGCAGCGGGAGCGACACCGGGGAGCTGTTTTTT | CASSGSDTGELFF
. | TRBJ1-6 | few | TRBV12-3/TRBV12-4 | TGTGCCAGCAGTCCCCGGACGGACTATAATTCACCCCTCCACTTT | CASSPRTDYNSPLHF
. | TRBJ2-1 | . | TRBV20-1 | TGCAGTGCTAGAGAGCGGACAGAGCAGTTCTTC | CSARERTEQFF
. | TRBJ2-3 | . | TRBV20-1 | TGCAGTGCTAGAGAGATAAGCACAGGTACGCAGTATTTT | CSAREISTGTQYF
. | TRBJ2-1 | . | TRBV6-1 | TGTGCCAGCAGACCCCAGGTGGCTACCTACAATGAGCAGTTCTTC | CASRPQVATYNEQFF
. | TRBJ2-3 | . | TRBV20-1 | TGCAGTGCCCAGCCCCGGGACACTAGCACAGATACGCAGTATTTT | CSAQPRDTSTDTQYF
TRBD1 | TRBJ2-5 | . | TRBV7-7 | TGTGCCAGCAGCTCAGTGGACAGGCCCCCAGTGCTCTTC | CASSSVDRPPVLF
TRBD1 | TRBJ1-6 | . | TRBV7-2 | TGTGCCAGCAGCTTAAGATCAGGGGGGAATAATTCACCCCTCCACTTT | CASSLRSGGNNSPLHF
TRBD2 | TRBJ2-1 | few | TRBV6-1 | TGTGCCAGCAGCTCCCGACTAGCGGGGGTTGAATACAATGAGCAGTTCTTC | CASSSRLAGVEYNEQFF
. | TRBJ1-2 | few | TRBV20-1 | TGCAGTGCTAGCCAAGACACAACTAGTGACTACACCTTC | CSASQDTTSDYTF
. | TRBJ2-3 | . | TRBV28 | TGTGCCAGCAGCTCCCAGACAAGGTCTGCAGATACGCAGTATTTT | CASSSQTRSADTQYF
TRBD2 | TRBJ2-3 | few | TRBV29-1 | TGCAGCGTTGAAGGGACTAGCGGGAGAAGACCGGATACGCAGTATTTT | CSVEGTSGRRPDTQYF
. | TRBJ2-2 | . | TRBV4-1 | TGCGCCAGCAGCCAAGATCTGGGGGTGAACACCGGGGAGCTGTTTTTT | CASSQDLGVNTGELFF
. | TRBJ2-7 | . | TRBV28 | TGTGCCAGCAGTTTATACCAGGGGTCGTCCCGGGAGCAGTACTTC | CASSLYQGSSREQYF
. | TRBJ1-2 | . | TRBV2 | TGTGCCAGCAGTGCGACAGACTATGGCTACACCTTC | CASSATDYGYTF
TRBD2 | TRBJ2-4 | once | TRBV20-1 | TGCAGTGCTGAGGGACTAGCGGGAACGGGGGTGAAAAACATTAAGTACTTC | CSAEGLAGTGVKNIKYF
TRBD1 | TRBJ2-5 | . | TRBV6-5 | TGTGCCATCAGTGAACGGGGACAGGGATTCCAAGAGACCCAGTACTTC | CAISERGQGFQETQYF
. | TRBJ2-3 | many | TRBV6-1 | TGTGCCAGCAGTCCGCGGGACGGCGCGGATACGCAGTATTTT | CASSPRDGADTQYF
. | TRBJ2-1 | . | TRBV27 | TGTGCCAGCAGCTTAGTTAGCGGAACCTACAATGAGCAGTTCTTC | CASSLVSGTYNEQFF
. | TRBJ2-5 | . | TRBV20-1 | TGCAGTGCTAGATTAGTAGGACAGAACTCGCAAGAGACCCAGTACTTC | CSARLVGQNSQETQYF
TRBD2 | TRBJ2-5 | . | TRBV6-1 | TGTGCCAGCAGTGAAGTTGGGACTAGCGGCAAGGAGACCCAGTACTTC | CASSEVGTSGKETQYF
. | TRBJ2-1 | few | TRBV2 | TGTGCCAGCACATCCTTGGATGAGCAGTTCTTC | CASTSLDEQFF
. | TRBJ2-7 | few | TRBV20-1 | TGCAGTGCACCTCCGGAACAGCACAACTACGAGCAGTACTTC | CSAPPEQHNYEQYF
TRBD1 | TRBJ2-3 | . | TRBV7-2 | TGTGCCAGCAGCTCGCGGACAGGGGAAAGCACAGATACGCAGTATTTT | CASSSRTGESTDTQYF
. | TRBJ2-2 | . | TRBV7-9 | TGTGCCAGCAGCTCAGGACAGTACAACACCGGGGAGCTGTTTTTT | CASSSGQYNTGELFF